The 9 T cell receptor beta chains in this list originate from one sample, sequenced in a study of blood T cell repertoires in COVID-19. Assay used: immunoSEQ multiplex PCR; TCRdb lists only in-frame clones, some missing. The profile shows about 300,000 clones, about 85% of them singletons. The specimen sequenced was PBMCs or T cells enriched from blood (not recorded which). These receptor sequences come from a young woman who had been exposed to COVID-19.

The CDR3 region has the DNA TGCAGCGTTGAAGTTAGGACTAGCGGGCGAAACGCCTACGAGCAGTACTTC. It translates to CSVEVRTSGRNAYEQYF. The genes are TRBV29-1 and TRBJ2-7; 11 bases align to TRBD2. The V gene's germline CDR1 is SQVTM and CDR2 ANQGSEA. The length of the CDR3 is 17 residues. V gave up 1 base and J gave up 2 bases; unmatched junction bases: 10.

This clone was seen a few times. The V gene is TRBV7-6, the J gene TRBJ1-1; 11 nucleotides align to TRBD1. V lost 4 bases to trimming and J lost 7 bases; unmatched junction nucleotides: 2. Looked up from germline, CDR1 is SGHVS and CDR2 is FNYEAQ. This CDR3 region has 13 residues. The CDR3 nucleotides read TGTGCCAGCAGCTCGGGACAGGGGGTTGAAGCTTTCTTT. Translated, it gives CASSSGQGVEAFF.

This clone was observed a single time. J is TRBJ2-4 and V is TRBV29-1; 7 nucleotides match TRBD1. Germline V gene data show CDR1 as SQVTM and CDR2 as ANQGSEA. The CDR3 extends over 13 amino acids. V was clipped by 4 bases and J by 6 bases; unmatched bases: 6. The CDR3 DNA reads TGCAGCGTTGTAAGAAGGGACAGAAACATTCAGTACTTC. This encodes CSVVRRDRNIQYF.

The J gene is TRBJ1-2, the V gene TRBV11-2; TRBD1 might be the D (6 bases). V gave up 3 bases and J gave up 8 bases, with 10 bases separating them. This CDR3 is built from 12 residues. The V gene's germline CDR1 is SGHAT and CDR2 FQNNGV. The CDR3 region is CASSFLGGGYTF. The CDR3 DNA reads as TGTGCCAGCAGCTTCCTAGGGGGAGGCTACACCTTC.

V gene TRBV19 combines with J gene TRBJ2-2; a weak D match, TRBD2 (6 bases). With 3 bases removed from V and 8 bases from J, the gap between germline ends came to 13 bases. CDR1 and CDR2 from the germline V gene are LNHDA and SQIVND (reference sequence). The CDR3 consists of 14 residues. The CDR3, as DNA: TGTGCCAGTAGTATGAAACTAGCCGTGGGGGAGCTGTTTTTT. This encodes CASSMKLAVGELFF.

This rearrangement joins TRBV6-5 to TRBJ2-1, with a possible D match to TRBD1 (6 bases). Germline lookup yields CDR1 MNHEY and CDR2 SVGAGI. V lost 2 bases, J lost 6 bases, and 11 bases lay in between. This CDR3 is 14 amino acids long. Here the CDR3 reads CASSYLQGLNEQFF. The DNA for the CDR3 is TGTGCCAGCAGTTACCTTCAGGGGCTCAATGAGCAGTTCTTC.

The CDR3 sequence: CAAKPGLSSYEQYF. DNA of the CDR3: TGTGCCGCAAAACCGGGACTGAGCTCCTACGAGCAGTACTTC. The chain joins TRBV6-5 to TRBJ2-7; tentatively, D is TRBD2 (6 bases). This CDR3 contains 14 residues. Deletions cut 11 bases from V and 0 bases from J, with 17 bases between. The germline CDR1 and CDR2 sequences are MNHEY and SVGAGI.

V is TRBV7-2 and J is TRBJ1-6; the match to TRBD1 covers 8 bases. CDR3 size: 14 residues. Germline CDR1 SGHTA, CDR2 FQGNSA. The junction had 2 bases not matched to a gene; V was cut back by 0 bases and J by 10 bases. CDR3 sequence: CASSLARGQSPLHF. The DNA of the CDR3 is TGTGCCAGCAGCTTAGCCAGGGGGCAATCACCCCTCCACTTT. The whole variable domain, filled in from reference TRBV7-2 and TRBJ1-6, reads GAGVSQSPSNKVTEKGKDVELRCDPISGHTALYWYRQSLGQGLEFLIYFQGNSAPDKSGLPSDRFSAERTGGSVSTLTIQRTQQEDSAVYLCASSLARGQSPLHFGNGTRLTVT.

This clone was detected once. The chain recombines TRBV18 with TRBJ1-6; TRBD1 aligns across 7 bases. The CDR3 covers 15 residues. Trimming cost V 4 bases and J 7 bases; bases outside gene matches: 7. Germline V gene sequence: CDR1 KGHSH, CDR2 LQKENI. CDR3 sequence reads: CASSRDSPENSPLHF. In DNA form, the CDR3 reads TGTGCCAGCTCACGGGACAGCCCGGAGAATTCACCCCTCCACTTT.